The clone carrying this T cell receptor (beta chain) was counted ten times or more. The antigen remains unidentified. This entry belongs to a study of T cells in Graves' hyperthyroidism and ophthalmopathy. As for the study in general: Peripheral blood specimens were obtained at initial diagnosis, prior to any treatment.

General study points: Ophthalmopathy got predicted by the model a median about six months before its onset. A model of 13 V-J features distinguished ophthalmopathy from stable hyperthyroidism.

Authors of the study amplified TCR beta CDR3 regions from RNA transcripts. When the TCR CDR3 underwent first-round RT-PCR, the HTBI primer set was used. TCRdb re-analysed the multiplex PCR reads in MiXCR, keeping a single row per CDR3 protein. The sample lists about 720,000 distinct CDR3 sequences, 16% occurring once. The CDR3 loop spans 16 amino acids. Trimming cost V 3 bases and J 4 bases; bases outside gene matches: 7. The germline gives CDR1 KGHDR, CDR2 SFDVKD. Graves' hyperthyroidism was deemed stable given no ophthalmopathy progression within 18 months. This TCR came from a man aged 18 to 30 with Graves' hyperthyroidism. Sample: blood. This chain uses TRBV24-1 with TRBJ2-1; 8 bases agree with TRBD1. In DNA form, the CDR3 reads TGTGCCACCAGTGATAGCAGGGGGCGAAATTACAATGAGCAGTTCTTC. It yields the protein CATSDSRGRNYNEQFF.